This T cell receptor (beta chain) was captured by sequencing in a study of CD8 T cells in ankylosing spondylitis. Germline V gene lookup returns CDR1 DFQATT and CDR2 SNEGSKA (reference sequence). V lost 5 bases, J lost 1 base, and 15 bases lay in between. The CDR3 totals 15 residues. Study-level results: Seemingly distinctive of ankylosing spondylitis blood was a TCR beta motif formed by eight highly homologous variants.

Using its own MiXCR run on the 5' RACE reads, TCRdb lists one record per CDR3 protein. The sample includes about 500,000 distinct CDR3 sequences, over 9.5% of them seen just once. Concerning this clonotype: Its antigen is not known.

This receptor was taken from a male donor with ankylosing spondylitis. Material for sequencing was blood, either unsorted or a sorted T cell fraction (not recorded which). The chain joins TRBV20-1 to TRBJ2-1; tentatively, D is TRBD2 (5 bases). CDR3 bases: TGCAGTGCTCCCCTGCCGGGAACGTCCTACAATGAGCAGTTCTTC. It is translated as CSAPLPGTSYNEQFF.